This paragraph covers one T cell receptor beta chain sequence. Indicated treatment: oral pan-JAK inhibitor, 5-10 mg twice daily. The sample belongs to a study of CD8+ T cells in alopecia areata. The germline V gene encodes CDR1 MNHEY and CDR2 SMNVEV (reference sequence). Trimming at V came to 0 bases and at J to 8 bases, leaving 10 bases not matched to a gene. This CDR3 contains 17 residues. RNA extraction and reverse transcription yielded cDNA as sequencing template. Sequencing used immunoSEQ multiplex PCR; TCRdb keeps in-frame clones, though not all of them. The sample includes about 76,000 clones, around two thirds of them seen just once.

The origin of this receptor is a human donor with alopecia areata. The sample here was CD8+ T cells sorted from blood, taken at week 24, from a patient treated with tofacitinib. V and J are TRBV27 and TRBJ1-2; 12 nucleotides agree with TRBD1. CDR3 loop: CASSLSHVGQGARGYTF. DNA for the CDR3: TGTGCCAGCAGTTTATCGCATGTGGGACAGGGGGCGCGCGGCTACACCTTC.